Included here is one T cell receptor (beta chain) sequence, with context. Its antigen is still unknown. The junction does not match germline at one end; this may be a read error. The CDR3 totals 13 residues. Germline lookup yields CDR1 MDHEN and CDR2 SYDVKM. This sample is part of a study of molecular identifiers for immune sequencing clone quantification. Study overall: RNA, taken in replicates from roughly 21,000 or 96,000 naive CD8 cells, was split five ways, with four sequenced.

CD8+CD4-CCR7+CD45RA+ sorting gave the naive CD8 T cells. Study-wide results and limits: Same-barcode identical TCR molecules could make highly expanded clones look smaller than they are. Effector cells kept over 98% of their molecules in clones above 20 RNA copies, while naive cells kept under 1% there.

TCRdb used MiXCR to reprocess the PCR reads, holding one entry per CDR3 protein. The sample holds over 50,000 distinct CDR3 sequences; around 33% are singletons and the top ten take 3.5% to 4%. The chain couples TRBV28 to TRBJ2-3; D call uncertain. This TCR derives from a human donor in good health. Some libraries in this study had Jurkat cell RNA spiked in. The specimen sequenced was naive CD8+ T cells from blood, with Jurkat cell RNA spiked in. Documented subset: FACS-sorted CD8+CD4-CCR7+CD45RA+ naive T cells. CDR3 bases: TGTGCCAGCAGCGCCGTAGGTACAGATACGCAGTGTTTT. This codes for CASSAVGTDTQCF.